This note documents a single T cell receptor beta chain sequence. The germline V and J ends were trimmed by 3 bases and 1 base, with 9 bases remaining between them. The length of the CDR3 is 14 residues. Germline CDR1 is MRHNA and CDR2 is SNTAGT. This sample was taken from a study of shared clonotypes between healthy human individuals. Running of the assay took place at deep level. Sequencing was performed with immunoSEQ multiplex PCR; in TCRdb, only in-frame clones are kept and a portion is missing. Among 1,500,000 or so clones, roughly 96% were seen once, and the ten largest hold approximately 1.2%. A CD45RA+ naive subset and a CD45RA-negative memory subset were split from CD4+ cells.

The rearrangement uses TRBV6-4 and TRBJ1-1; D is ambiguous. The sample consisted of naive CD4+ T cells sorted from blood. Stated subset: CD45RA+ positively selected. This receptor was taken from a man younger than 40 in good health. This chain's CDR3 is CASSENVGNTEAFF. The CDR3 coding sequence is TGTGCCAGCAGTGAAAACGTGGGGAACACTGAAGCTTTCTTT.